One sample yielded the 7 T cell receptor beta chains listed below, sequenced in a study of cytomegalovirus exposure and HLA in healthy donors (dated by TCRdb to about 2017). Library preparation used the immunoSEQ multiplex PCR assay. For the multiplex PCR, a mixture combining 60 forward primers for TCR Vbeta segments and 13 reverse primers for TCR Jbeta segments was used. The table comes from immuneACCESS by way of TCRdb, which keeps in-frame sequences with V and J called. Part of the clones is missing from these tables; in studies checked, under half for an unresolved V gene and the rest for unknown reasons. The table for this sample shows over 100,000 clones. The ten largest clones add up to 3.7% of the sample. Sequencing input: PBMCs. Source of these receptors: a man in his thirties or forties in good health and CMV-seronegative.

The genes are TRBV12-5 and TRBJ2-2; no firm D call. Germline-derived CDR1 and CDR2 are LGHNT and FRNRAP. The CDR3 consists of 13 residues. Trimming cost V 1 base and J 7 bases, with 7 bases left between them. CDR3 DNA sequence: TGTGCTAGTGGTTTGGAACAGCTCGGGGAGCTGTTTTTT. It encodes CASGLEQLGELFF.

J is TRBJ1-1 and V is TRBV7-8, with 7 nucleotides matching TRBD1. Trimming took 5 bases from V and 2 from J; bases not matched to a gene: 5. Germline V gene sequence: CDR1 SGHVS, CDR2 FQNEAQ. CDR3 length: 14 residues. The CDR3 DNA reads as TGTGCCAGCAGCCGAGGGACAGCAAACACTGAAGCTTTCTTT. This codes for CASSRGTANTEAFF.

J is TRBJ2-1 and V is TRBV7-3; TRBD1 is a possible D gene (6 bases). Trimming shortened V by 4 bases and J by 12 bases, and 13 bases separated the two germline ends. The CDR3 is made up of 12 amino acids. The V gene's germline CDR1 is SGHTA and CDR2 FQGTGA. Written as DNA, the CDR3 is TGTGCCAGCAGCTCAACTGACAGGCTGCAGTTCTTC. Protein sequence: CASSSTDRLQFF.

The CDR3 coding sequence is TGCGCCAGCAGCCCTCGACAGGGTGAGGGTCAGCCCCAGCATTTT. It encodes CASSPRQGEGQPQHF. The rearrangement uses TRBV4-3 and TRBJ1-5; 7 positions agree with TRBD1. Germline CDR1 reads LGHNA; CDR2 reads YSLEER. Trimming at V came to 4 bases and at J to 6 bases, leaving 9 bases not matched to a gene. The CDR3 runs to 15 residues.

The chain links TRBV29-1 to TRBJ1-1; D is uncertain. The CDR3 length is 11 residues. The V end was cut by 5 bases, the J end by 3 bases, with 7 bases between. The germline gives CDR1 SQVTM, CDR2 ANQGSEA. In DNA form, the CDR3 reads TGCAGCGTTAAACCGGACACTGAAGCTTTCTTT. The encoded protein is CSVKPDTEAFF. Full variable domain (missing parts from reference TRBV29-1 and TRBJ1-1): SAVISQKPSRDICQRGTSLTIQCQVDSQVTMMFWYRQQPGQSLTLIATANQGSEATYESGFVIDKFPISRPNLTFSTLTVSNMSPEDSSIYLCSVKPDTEAFFGQGTRLTVV.

The genes are TRBV6-5 and TRBJ2-6, with TRBD1 as a possible D gene (5 bases). This CDR3 comprises 15 residues. Germline CDR1 is MNHEY and CDR2 is SVGAGI. V was shortened by 7 bases and J by 1 base, with 11 bases between the two germline ends. CDR3 protein: CASTLKGSGANVLTF. The DNA for the CDR3 is TGTGCCAGCACGCTGAAGGGGTCTGGGGCCAACGTCCTGACTTTC.

The CDR3 protein is CASSPPGTNEKLFF. The DNA for the CDR3 is TGCGCCAGCAGCCCTCCCGGGACTAATGAAAAACTGTTTTTT. V gene TRBV5-1 combines with J gene TRBJ1-4; D not resolved. Germline V gives CDR1 SGHRS, CDR2 YFSETQ. Trimming left V 4 bases short and J 2 bases short, with 9 bases between. The CDR3 sequence is 14 residues long. The full variable domain, with the rest looked up from reference TRBV5-1 and TRBJ1-4, is KAGVTQTPRYLIKTRGQQVTLSCSPISGHRSVSWYQQTPGQGLQFLFEYFSETQRNKGNFPGRFSGRQFSNSRSEMNVSTLELGDSALYLCASSPPGTNEKLFFGSGTQLSVL.